The 18 T cell receptor beta chains presented below share a single source sample, sequenced in a study of control samples from healthy donors and cancer patients. TCRdb's table, derived via immunoSEQ multiplex PCR, lists solely in-frame clones and lacks some. Counted here are approximately 81,000 clones, around 94% occurring once; the ten biggest clones make up 4.5% to 6%. Sample: blood. The receptors stem from a woman younger than 35 in good health.

In regard to this clone: Compared with germline, one end of the junction differs, possibly owing to a read error. Here the CDR3 DNA reads TGTGCCAGCAGAATGGGACAGGGGGCGGCGCTTTTT. It is translated as CASRMGQGAALF. The chain recombines TRBV6-5 with TRBJ2-2; 12 bases map to TRBD1. The CDR3 loop spans 12 amino acids. Germline V lookup: CDR1 MNHEY, CDR2 SVGAGI.

Here the CDR3 DNA reads TGTGCCAGCAGCCAAGAATACGGACTAGCGGGGAGATACAATGAGCAGTTCTTC. Its translation is CASSQEYGLAGRYNEQFF. This chain links TRBV14 with TRBJ2-1; TRBD2 aligns across 12 bases. V shed 0 bases and J 4 bases; nucleotides not matched to a gene: 7. This CDR3 region has 18 residues. Looked up from germline, CDR1 is SGHDN and CDR2 is FVKESK.

This chain joins TRBV12-5 and TRBJ1-2; TRBD1 agrees at 10 bases. The V gene end was trimmed by 0 bases and the J gene end by 2 bases; junction bases not matched to a gene: 3. Germline V gene sequence: CDR1 LGHNT, CDR2 FRNRAP. The CDR3 loop spans 16 amino acids. This chain's CDR3 is CASGLVLGQGNYGYTF. The DNA of the CDR3 is TGTGCTAGTGGTTTGGTCTTGGGACAGGGGAACTATGGCTACACCTTC.

V usage is TRBV18 and J usage is TRBJ2-3; TRBD1 might be the D (6 bases). V was trimmed by 3 bases and J by 6 bases, leaving 13 bases between them. The CDR3 contains 14 residues. The germline V gene encodes CDR1 KGHSH and CDR2 LQKENI. CDR3 bases: TGTGCCAGCTCACCGCCACAGGGTTGGGATACGCAGTATTTT. The encoded protein is CASSPPQGWDTQYF.

This rearrangement joins TRBV19 to TRBJ2-6; D may be TRBD2 (6 bases). V was trimmed by 11 bases and J by 1 base, leaving 18 bases between them. The germline CDR1 and CDR2 sequences are LNHDA and SQIVND (reference sequence). The CDR3 length is 16 residues. Here the CDR3 DNA reads TGTGCCGCCGGGGAGGCCTCGGGATCTGGGGCCAACGTCCTGACTTTC. Its protein is CAAGEASGSGANVLTF.

The genes are TRBV5-5 and TRBJ2-3, with 7 positions matching TRBD2. The trim removed 0 bases at V and 3 bases at J, leaving 10 bases unmatched. The CDR3 contains 17 residues. Germline V gene lookup returns CDR1 SGHKS and CDR2 YYEKEE (reference sequence). CDR3 amino acids: CASSLAPLSSGTDTQYF. CDR3 bases: TGTGCCAGCAGCTTGGCCCCCTTAAGTAGCGGGACAGATACGCAGTATTTT.

The chain links TRBV19 to TRBJ2-4, with D perhaps matching TRBD1 (5 bases). Trimming left V 9 bases short and J 0 bases short, with 15 bases between. CDR3 length: 15 amino acids. The germline gives CDR1 LNHDA, CDR2 SQIVND (reference sequence). In nucleotides, the CDR3 is TGTGCCAGCAACCAGGGTATTTTAGCCAAAAACATTCAGTACTTC. As protein: CASNQGILAKNIQYF.

The J gene is TRBJ2-4, the V gene TRBV5-1; 9 bases align to TRBD1. The CDR3 is 15 amino acids. The V segment lost 0 bases and the J segment 3 bases; nucleotides outside the gene matches: 1. Per germline, CDR1 SGHRS and CDR2 YFSETQ. CDR3: CASSLGQGDKNIQYF. In DNA form, the CDR3 reads TGCGCCAGCAGCTTGGGACAGGGGGACAAAAACATTCAGTACTTC.

The chain employs TRBV5-6 and TRBJ1-2, with D maybe TRBD1 (6 bases). Trimming cost V 1 base and J 5 bases, with 15 bases left between them. The CDR3 runs to 15 residues. CDR1 is SGHDT and CDR2 is YYEEEE in the germline V gene. The CDR3 DNA follows: TGTGCCAGCAGCTTGTCAGGGGTGAGGTCATATGGCTACACCTTC. Its translation is CASSLSGVRSYGYTF.

V usage is TRBV15 and J usage is TRBJ1-4, with D maybe TRBD1 (6 bases). Between the trimmed V and J ends, which lost 9 bases and 2 bases, there was a span of 19 bases. CDR3 size: 16 residues. Germline-derived CDR1 and CDR2 are LNHNV and YYDKDF (reference sequence). CDR3 residues: CATSRGDSATNEKLFF. The CDR3 nucleotides read TGTGCCACATCCAGGGGAGATTCTGCGACTAATGAAAAACTGTTTTTT.

The chain couples TRBV2 to TRBJ1-1, with D hard to call. The germline V gene has CDR1 SNHLY and CDR2 FYNNEI. V lost 8 bases to trimming and J lost 0 bases, with 16 bases between them. The CDR3 runs to 15 residues. CDR3 in amino acids: CASGYDSDMNTEAFF. DNA of the CDR3: TGTGCCAGCGGATATGACTCGGATATGAACACTGAAGCTTTCTTT.

J is TRBJ1-5 and V is TRBV4-1, with D perhaps TRBD1 (6 bases). V lost 3 bases, J lost 4 bases, and 13 bases lay in between. CDR3 length equals 15 residues. Germline CDR1 is MGHRA and CDR2 is YSYEKL. CDR3 DNA: TGCGCCAGCAGCCAGGTCCGGGACAAGAATCAGCCCCAGCATTTT. It is translated as CASSQVRDKNQPQHF.

V and J are TRBV13 and TRBJ1-2, with D possibly matching TRBD1 (6 bases). Trimming left V 9 bases short and J 4 bases short, with 18 bases between. From germline, CDR1 is PRHDT and CDR2 FYEKMQ (reference sequence). This CDR3 contains 14 residues. CDR3 in DNA: TGTGCCAGATACTCAGGGGTTGGGCGCTATGGCTACACCTTC. As protein: CARYSGVGRYGYTF.

V usage is TRBV6-6 and J usage is TRBJ2-1; tentative D call: TRBD2 (7 bases). V gave up 6 bases and J gave up 5 bases, with 20 bases separating them. The CDR3 length is 16 residues. Germline values: CDR1 MNHNY, CDR2 SVGAGI (reference sequence). CDR3 sequence reads: CASRATGGRADNEQFF. CDR3 nucleotide sequence: TGTGCCAGCAGAGCCACGGGGGGCCGAGCGGACAATGAGCAGTTCTTC.

This clone was observed a single time. V usage is TRBV6-1 and J usage is TRBJ1-5, with 7 positions matching TRBD1. Germline CDR1 reads MNHNS; CDR2 reads SASEGT. The CDR3 spans 16 residues. J was trimmed by 3 bases and V by 1 base; bases with no gene match: 6. The CDR3 sequence: CASSEGNRGPNQPQHF. The CDR3 DNA follows: TGTGCCAGCAGTGAAGGTAACAGGGGCCCCAATCAGCCCCAGCATTTT.

CDR3 region: CASSPTTGIKLLYGYTF. The CDR3 DNA is TGTGCCAGCAGCCCAACCACTGGAATAAAACTTTTGTATGGCTACACCTTC. The gene calls are TRBV11-2 and TRBJ1-2; D gene ambiguous. The V gene's germline CDR1 is SGHAT and CDR2 FQNNGV. This CDR3 is built from 17 residues. V lost 5 bases to trimming and J lost 5 bases, with 24 bases between them.

CDR3 residues: CASSDSAQAQHF. The DNA of the CDR3 is TGTGCCAGCAGTGATTCCGCGCAGGCCCAGCATTTT. The gene calls are TRBV6-1 and TRBJ1-5; no reliable D call. Trimming cost V 3 bases and J 11 bases, with 11 bases left between them. Germline assignment: CDR1 MNHNS and CDR2 SASEGT. The CDR3 consists of 12 residues.

The rearrangement joins TRBV18 to TRBJ1-1, with no clear D. V dropped 2 bases and J dropped 1 base, with 5 bases sitting between them. Germline CDR1 and CDR2: KGHSH and LQKENI. The CDR3 is 13 amino acids. The CDR3 spells CASSPGGNTEAFF. In DNA form, the CDR3 reads TGTGCCAGCTCACCAGGAGGGAACACTGAAGCTTTCTTT.